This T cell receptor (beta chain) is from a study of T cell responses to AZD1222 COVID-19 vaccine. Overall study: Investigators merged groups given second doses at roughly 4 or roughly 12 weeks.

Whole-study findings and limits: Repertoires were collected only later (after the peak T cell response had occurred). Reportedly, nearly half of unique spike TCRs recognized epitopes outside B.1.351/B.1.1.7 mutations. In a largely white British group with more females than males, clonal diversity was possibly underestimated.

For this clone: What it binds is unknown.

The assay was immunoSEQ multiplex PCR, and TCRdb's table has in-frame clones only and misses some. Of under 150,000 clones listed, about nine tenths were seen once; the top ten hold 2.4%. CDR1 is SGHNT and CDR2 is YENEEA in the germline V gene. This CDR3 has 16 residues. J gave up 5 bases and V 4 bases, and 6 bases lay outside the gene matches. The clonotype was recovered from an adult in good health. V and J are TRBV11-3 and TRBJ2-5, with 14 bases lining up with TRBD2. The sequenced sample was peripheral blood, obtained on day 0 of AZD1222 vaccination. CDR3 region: CASSYGTSGSGETQYF. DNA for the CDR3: TGTGCCAGCAGCTACGGGACTAGCGGGAGCGGGGAGACCCAGTACTTC.